The subject of this entry is one T cell receptor beta chain. What it binds is not known. From the 5' RACE reads, TCRdb called clonotypes with MiXCR, one entry per CDR3 protein. The sample carries around 490,000 distinct CDR3 sequences, roughly an eighth recorded once. The sample originates from a study of identical twins. Study-wide results and caveats: Models underestimated how often monozygotic twins shared out-of-frame TCR alpha.

Trimming cost V 4 bases and J 3 bases, with 16 bases left between them. CDR1 is SGHAT, CDR2 FQDESV, per germline (reference sequence). This CDR3 has 15 amino acids. With no exceptions, donors were healthy Caucasians. This same sample was also taken into another study, of yellow fever vaccine responses in identical twins.

The receptor was isolated from a young woman in good health. The specimen was CD4+ T cells sorted from blood. This sequence joins TRBV11-1 and TRBJ2-7, with D possibly being TRBD1 (5 bases). The CDR3 here is CASSSGKMTVYEQYF. The CDR3 DNA reads TGTGCCAGCAGCTCAGGGAAGATGACAGTCTACGAGCAGTACTTC.